Detailed here is one TCR beta chain. This entry belongs to a study of blood T cell repertoires in COVID-19. Across the study: Whether acute or convalescent, the COVID-19 samples came from the United States, Italy and Spain.

Some clones are missing from TCRdb's copy, which holds only in-frame ones; the method was immunoSEQ multiplex PCR. The table has fewer than 110,000 clones, around 85% seen once. Trimming removed 3 bases at V and 1 base at J, with 9 bases between. The CDR3 extends over 14 amino acids. The germline V gene has CDR1 SNHLY and CDR2 FYNNEI. Sequencing was done on a sample of peripheral blood. The chain uses TRBV2 and TRBJ1-1; D uncertain. The sequence derives from a woman in her seventies with active or convalescent COVID-19. The CDR3: CASSDRLANTEAFF. As DNA, the CDR3 is TGTGCCAGCAGTGACCGACTCGCGAACACTGAAGCTTTCTTT.